This T cell receptor (beta chain) was documented in a study of T cells after yellow fever vaccination. Study observations and caveats: Most primary-vaccination clones reappeared after the booster (about 97% CD4, 88% CD8). Weaker in magnitude, the secondary response showed a faster peak on day 5 versus 15.

This clonotype was found many times. The antigen remains unidentified. MiXCR, run by TCRdb on the 5' RACE reads, gives a single entry per CDR3 protein. Of about 300,000 distinct CDR3 sequences listed, around 6.8% are singletons. The clonotype comes from a young man who received the YFV17D yellow fever vaccine. Source: PBMCs, taken roughly 46 days after the first yellow fever vaccination.

The DNA of the CDR3 is TGTGCCAGCAGCGGTCAGGGAAATAGGCAGTTCTTC. Encoded protein: CASSGQGNRQFF. The rearrangement uses TRBV11-2 and TRBJ2-1; D is perhaps TRBD1 (5 bases). CDR3 length: 12 amino acids. Germline-derived CDR1 and CDR2 are SGHAT and FQNNGV. Trimming shortened V by 5 bases and J by 12 bases, and 14 bases separated the two germline ends.